A selection of T cell receptor beta chains follows, all from one sample in a study of blood T cell repertoires in COVID-19. Some clones are missing from TCRdb's copy, which holds only in-frame ones; the method was immunoSEQ multiplex PCR. In the table there are about 180,000 clones, roughly 88% of which are singletons. Sequenced: peripheral blood. These receptors were obtained from a woman in her thirties with acute or convalescent COVID-19. Each CDR3 is given with its conserved first and last residue. Fields, in order: V gene, clone size, J gene, D gene, CDR3 protein, CDR3 DNA. D genes are given only for firm matches. Clone size appears in some rows only: once, few, many, or a class for an expanded clone.

v_call: TRBV28
clone_size: -
j_call: TRBJ1-3
d_call: TRBD1
cdr3_aa: CASSDRGHSGNTIYF
cdr3_nt: TGTGCCAGCAGTGACAGGGGGCATTCTGGAAACACCATATATTTT

v_call: TRBV11-2
clone_size: -
j_call: TRBJ2-2
d_call: -
cdr3_aa: CASSLFFGELFF
cdr3_nt: TGTGCCAGCAGCCTGTTTTTTGGGGAGCTGTTTTTT

v_call: TRBV5-6
clone_size: -
j_call: TRBJ2-3
d_call: -
cdr3_aa: CASSLAGIASTDTQYF
cdr3_nt: TGTGCCAGCAGCTTGGCCGGGATTGCGTCGACAGATACGCAGTATTTT

v_call: TRBV7-9
clone_size: -
j_call: TRBJ2-3
d_call: TRBD2
cdr3_aa: CASSLLWTSGAADTQYF
cdr3_nt: TGTGCCAGCAGCTTACTCTGGACTAGCGGGGCGGCAGATACGCAGTATTTT

v_call: TRBV7-2
clone_size: -
j_call: TRBJ2-2
d_call: -
cdr3_aa: CASRPSPRLVGELFF
cdr3_nt: TGTGCCAGCAGACCTAGTCCCCGGTTGGTCGGGGAGCTGTTTTTT

v_call: TRBV4-1
clone_size: -
j_call: TRBJ2-2
d_call: -
cdr3_aa: CASSHTHLKNTGELFF
cdr3_nt: TGCGCCAGCAGCCATACTCACCTCAAGAACACCGGGGAGCTGTTTTTT

v_call: TRBV7-9
clone_size: -
j_call: TRBJ2-1
d_call: TRBD2
cdr3_aa: CASSFIISGGGDEQFF
cdr3_nt: TGTGCCAGCAGCTTCATAATCAGCGGGGGAGGGGATGAGCAGTTCTTC

v_call: TRBV5-1
clone_size: -
j_call: TRBJ2-2
d_call: TRBD2
cdr3_aa: CASSSRVAGASTGELFF
cdr3_nt: TGCGCCAGCAGCTCCAGGGTAGCGGGAGCAAGCACCGGGGAGCTGTTTTTT

v_call: TRBV27
clone_size: -
j_call: TRBJ2-5
d_call: -
cdr3_aa: CASSVGWASETQYF
cdr3_nt: TGTGCCAGCAGCGTCGGTTGGGCTAGCGAGACCCAGTACTTC

v_call: TRBV18
clone_size: -
j_call: TRBJ2-1
d_call: -
cdr3_aa: CASSPFGGQEEQFF
cdr3_nt: TGTGCCAGCTCACCTTTTGGGGGCCAGGAGGAGCAGTTCTTC

v_call: TRBV29-1
clone_size: -
j_call: TRBJ1-1
d_call: -
cdr3_aa: CSARQVGKAFF
cdr3_nt: TGCAGCGCCCGACAGGTTGGCAAAGCTTTCTTT

v_call: TRBV2
clone_size: -
j_call: TRBJ1-1
d_call: -
cdr3_aa: CASRGGRGTEAFF
cdr3_nt: TGTGCCAGCAGGGGGGGTCGGGGCACTGAAGCTTTCTTT

v_call: TRBV25-1
clone_size: -
j_call: TRBJ1-5
d_call: -
cdr3_aa: CASSESEGQPQHF
cdr3_nt: TGTGCCAGCAGTGAATCAGAGGGTCAGCCCCAGCATTTT

v_call: TRBV28
clone_size: -
j_call: TRBJ2-6
d_call: -
cdr3_aa: CASSSAGTGANVLTF
cdr3_nt: TGTGCCAGCAGCTCGGCAGGGACTGGGGCCAACGTCCTGACTTTC

v_call: TRBV28
clone_size: -
j_call: TRBJ1-2
d_call: -
cdr3_aa: CASSPLRQVGYTF
cdr3_nt: TGTGCCAGCAGTCCCCTCCGACAGGTGGGCTACACCTTC

v_call: TRBV2
clone_size: -
j_call: TRBJ2-5
d_call: TRBD2
cdr3_aa: CASGGLAGQETQYF
cdr3_nt: TGTGCCAGCGGGGGACTAGCGGGCCAAGAGACCCAGTACTTC

v_call: TRBV24-1
clone_size: -
j_call: TRBJ2-1
d_call: TRBD2
cdr3_aa: CATSEPKAGGPDEQFF
cdr3_nt: TGTGCCACCAGTGAGCCTAAGGCGGGAGGGCCCGATGAGCAGTTCTTC

v_call: TRBV28
clone_size: few
j_call: TRBJ2-7
d_call: TRBD2
cdr3_aa: CASSTSDLQYF
cdr3_nt: TGTGCCAGCAGCACTAGCGATCTGCAGTACTTC

v_call: TRBV3-1/TRBV3-2
clone_size: -
j_call: TRBJ1-1
d_call: -
cdr3_aa: CASSQSTRAFF
cdr3_nt: TGTGCCAGCAGCCAGTCCACTAGGGCTTTCTTT

v_call: TRBV24-1
clone_size: -
j_call: TRBJ2-3
d_call: TRBD1
cdr3_aa: CATSDSSGQGARTDTQYF
cdr3_nt: TGTGCCACCAGTGATTCGTCGGGACAGGGGGCCCGCACAGATACGCAGTATTTT